This paragraph covers one T cell receptor (beta chain) sequence. Antigen specificity is unknown. The sample carries other DNA sequences with the same CDR3. The source of the sample is a study of shared clonotypes between healthy human individuals. Study conclusions and caveats: A small donor pool kept down the genetic and exposure-history diversity that was represented.

In the original analysis: Junction-only immunoSEQ data arrived without quality scores, meaning filtering differed. Profiled with immunoSEQ multiplex PCR; TCRdb holds only in-frame clones, not every one. V and J calls and clone size follow that table, whereas D and trimming were derived from the DNA. Here the sample spans 550,000 to 600,000 clones, 98% being singletons. In the naive CD8 group, cells lacked CD45RO and were positively selected for CCR7, so terminally differentiated effector memory CD45RA+ cells were left out. Study donors comprised healthy, HIV-negative adults devoid of recent acute infection or vaccination. The V gene lost 0 bases and the J gene lost 7 bases, with 5 bases spanning the gap. CDR3 size: 12 residues. Germline loops: CDR1 SGDLS, CDR2 YYNGEE.

This clonotype originated in a man aged 25 to 40 in good health. The source material was naive CD8+ T cells sorted from blood. The rearrangement joins TRBV9 to TRBJ2-1; D call uncertain. The CDR3 coding sequence is TGTGCCAGCAGCGTAGGGAGTAATGAGCAGTTCTTC. It yields the protein CASSVGSNEQFF.